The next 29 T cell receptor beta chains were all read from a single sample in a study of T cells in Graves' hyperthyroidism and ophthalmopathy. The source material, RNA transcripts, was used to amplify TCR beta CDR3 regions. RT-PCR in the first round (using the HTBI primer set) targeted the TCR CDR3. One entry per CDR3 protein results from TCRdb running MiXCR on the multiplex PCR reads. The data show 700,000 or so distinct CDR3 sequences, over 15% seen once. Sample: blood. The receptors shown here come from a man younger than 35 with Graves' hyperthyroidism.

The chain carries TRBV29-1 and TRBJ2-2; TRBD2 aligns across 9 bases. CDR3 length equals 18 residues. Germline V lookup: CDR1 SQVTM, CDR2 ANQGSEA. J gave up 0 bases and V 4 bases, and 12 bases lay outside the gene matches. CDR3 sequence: CSVGLREGTPPNTGELFF. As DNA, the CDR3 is TGCAGCGTTGGTTTGCGGGAGGGAACGCCGCCGAACACCGGGGAGCTGTTTTTT.

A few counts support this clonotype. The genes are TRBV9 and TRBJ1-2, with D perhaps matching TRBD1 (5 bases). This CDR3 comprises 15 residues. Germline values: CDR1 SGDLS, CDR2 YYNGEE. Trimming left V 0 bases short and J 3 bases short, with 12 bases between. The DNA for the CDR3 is TGTGCCAGCAGCGTAGGTGAGGGGCTCCACTATGGCTACACCTTC. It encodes CASSVGEGLHYGYTF.

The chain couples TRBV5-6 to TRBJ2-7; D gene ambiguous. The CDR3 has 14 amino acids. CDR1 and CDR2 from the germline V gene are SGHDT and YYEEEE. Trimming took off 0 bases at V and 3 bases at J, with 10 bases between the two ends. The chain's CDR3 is CASSLEGRIYEQYF. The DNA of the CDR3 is TGTGCCAGCAGCTTGGAAGGCCGGATCTACGAGCAGTACTTC.

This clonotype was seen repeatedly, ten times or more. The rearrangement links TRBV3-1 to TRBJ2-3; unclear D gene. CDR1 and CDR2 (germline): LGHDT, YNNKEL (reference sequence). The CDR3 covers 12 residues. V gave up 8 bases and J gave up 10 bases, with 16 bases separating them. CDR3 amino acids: CASSRSSIAQYF. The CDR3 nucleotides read TGTGCCAGCTCCCGCTCCTCCATTGCGCAGTATTTT.

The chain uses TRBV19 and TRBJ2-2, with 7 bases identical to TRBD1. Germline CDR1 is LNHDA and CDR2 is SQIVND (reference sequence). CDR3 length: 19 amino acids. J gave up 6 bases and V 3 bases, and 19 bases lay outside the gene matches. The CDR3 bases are TGTGCCAGTAGTATCAGACAGACAGGGAGTAAGGGGAATGCCGGGGAGCTGTTTTTT. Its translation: CASSIRQTGSKGNAGELFF.

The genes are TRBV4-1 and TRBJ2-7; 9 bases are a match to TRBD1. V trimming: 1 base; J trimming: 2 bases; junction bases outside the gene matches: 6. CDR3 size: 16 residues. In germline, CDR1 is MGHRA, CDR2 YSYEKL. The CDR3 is CASSQASRQGAYEQYF. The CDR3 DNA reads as TGCGCCAGCAGCCAAGCTTCCCGACAGGGGGCCTACGAGCAGTACTTC.

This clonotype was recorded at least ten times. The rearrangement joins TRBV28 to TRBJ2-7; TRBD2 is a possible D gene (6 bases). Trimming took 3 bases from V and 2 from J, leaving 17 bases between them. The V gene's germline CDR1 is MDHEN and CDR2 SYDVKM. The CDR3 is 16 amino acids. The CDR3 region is CASSLLSRGSTYEQYF. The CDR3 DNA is TGTGCCAGCAGTTTGCTTTCCCGGGGGAGTACCTACGAGCAGTACTTC.

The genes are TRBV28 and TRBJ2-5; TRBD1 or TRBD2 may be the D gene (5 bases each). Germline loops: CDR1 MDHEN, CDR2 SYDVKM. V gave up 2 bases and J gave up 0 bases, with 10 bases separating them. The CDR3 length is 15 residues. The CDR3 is CASSLGGPYQETQYF. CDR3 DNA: TGTGCCAGCAGTTTAGGGGGACCGTACCAAGAGACCCAGTACTTC.

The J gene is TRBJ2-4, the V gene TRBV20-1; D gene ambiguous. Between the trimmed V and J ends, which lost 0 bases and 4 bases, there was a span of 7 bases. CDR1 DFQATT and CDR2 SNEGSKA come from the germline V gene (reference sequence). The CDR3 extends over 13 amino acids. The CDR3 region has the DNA TGCAGTGCTAGAGATGCCACTAAAAACATTCAGTACTTC. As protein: CSARDATKNIQYF.

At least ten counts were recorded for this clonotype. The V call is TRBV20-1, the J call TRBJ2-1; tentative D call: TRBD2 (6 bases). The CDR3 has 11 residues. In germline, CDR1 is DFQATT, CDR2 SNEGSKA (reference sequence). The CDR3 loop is CAPRRENEQFF. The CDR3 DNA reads TGCGCCCCCAGGAGGGAGAATGAGCAGTTCTTC.

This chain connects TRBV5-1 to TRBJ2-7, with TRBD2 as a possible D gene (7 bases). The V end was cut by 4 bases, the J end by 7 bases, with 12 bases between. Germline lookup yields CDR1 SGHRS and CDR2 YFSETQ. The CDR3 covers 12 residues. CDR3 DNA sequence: TGCGCCAGCAGCGGGGGGGCGCGTGAGCAGTACTTC. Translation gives CASSGGAREQYF.

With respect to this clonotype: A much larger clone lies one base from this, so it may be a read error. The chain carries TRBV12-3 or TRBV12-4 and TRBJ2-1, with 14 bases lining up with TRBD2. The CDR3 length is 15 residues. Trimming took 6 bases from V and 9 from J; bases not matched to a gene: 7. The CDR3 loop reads CASRSGTSGSSEQFF. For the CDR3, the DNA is TGTGCCAGCAGATCGGGGACTAGCGGGAGCAGTGAGCAGTTCTTC.

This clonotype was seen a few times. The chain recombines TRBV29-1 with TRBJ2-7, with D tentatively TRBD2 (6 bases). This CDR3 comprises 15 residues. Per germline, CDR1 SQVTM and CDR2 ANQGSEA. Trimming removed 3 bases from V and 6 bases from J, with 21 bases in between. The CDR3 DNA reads TGCAGCGTTGAGGGGGGTTTATTGGGCCAGAGCGAGCAGTACTTC. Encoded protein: CSVEGGLLGQSEQYF.

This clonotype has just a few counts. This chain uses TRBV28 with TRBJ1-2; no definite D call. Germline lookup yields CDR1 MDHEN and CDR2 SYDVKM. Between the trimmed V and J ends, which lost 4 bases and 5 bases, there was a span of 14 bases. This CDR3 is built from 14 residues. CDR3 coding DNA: TGTGCCAGCAGTTCGCCCGGGGAGGGATATGGCTACACCTTC. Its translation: CASSSPGEGYGYTF.

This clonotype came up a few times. The CDR3: CAWKWTGDHEQYF. DNA for the CDR3: TGTGCCTGGAAATGGACAGGGGACCACGAGCAGTACTTC. The chain couples TRBV30 to TRBJ2-7; 9 bases line up with TRBD1. The CDR3 length is 13 residues. The germline CDR1 and CDR2 sequences are GTSNPN and SVGIG (reference sequence). Trimming removed 4 bases from V and 5 bases from J; junction bases left unmatched: 6.

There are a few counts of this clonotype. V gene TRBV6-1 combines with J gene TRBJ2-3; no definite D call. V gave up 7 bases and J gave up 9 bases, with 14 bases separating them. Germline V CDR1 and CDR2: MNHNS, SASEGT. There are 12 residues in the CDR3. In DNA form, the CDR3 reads TGTGCCAGCAAATTGACTGGATTCACGCAGTATTTT. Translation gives CASKLTGFTQYF.

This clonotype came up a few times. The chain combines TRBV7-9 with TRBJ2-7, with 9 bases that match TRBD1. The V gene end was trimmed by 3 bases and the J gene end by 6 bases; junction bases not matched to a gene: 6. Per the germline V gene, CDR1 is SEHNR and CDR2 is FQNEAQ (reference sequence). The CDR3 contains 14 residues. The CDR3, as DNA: TGTGCCAGCAGCTTGGGACAGGGCGTCCTCGAGCAGTACTTC. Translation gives CASSLGQGVLEQYF.

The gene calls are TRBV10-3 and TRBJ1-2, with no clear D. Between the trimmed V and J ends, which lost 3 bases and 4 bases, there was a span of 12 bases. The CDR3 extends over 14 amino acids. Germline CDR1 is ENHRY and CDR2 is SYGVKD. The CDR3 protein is CAISDRLSGYGYTF. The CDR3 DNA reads TGTGCCATCAGTGACCGTCTTAGCGGCTATGGCTACACCTTC.

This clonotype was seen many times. CDR3 nucleotides: TGTGCCAGCTCGGGACTCTCTGGAAACACCATATATTTT. Protein sequence: CASSGLSGNTIYF. The V gene is TRBV18, the J gene TRBJ1-3; TRBD1 is a possible D gene (5 bases). The length of the CDR3 is 13 residues. Germline V gives CDR1 KGHSH, CDR2 LQKENI. V was shortened by 6 bases and J by 0 bases, with 6 bases between the two germline ends.

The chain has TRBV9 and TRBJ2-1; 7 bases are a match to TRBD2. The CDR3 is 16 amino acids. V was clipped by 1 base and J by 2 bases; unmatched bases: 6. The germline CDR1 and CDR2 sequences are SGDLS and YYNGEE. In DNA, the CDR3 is TGTGCCAGCAGCGTACGTAAGCGGGACCCCTACAATGAGCAGTTCTTC. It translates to CASSVRKRDPYNEQFF.

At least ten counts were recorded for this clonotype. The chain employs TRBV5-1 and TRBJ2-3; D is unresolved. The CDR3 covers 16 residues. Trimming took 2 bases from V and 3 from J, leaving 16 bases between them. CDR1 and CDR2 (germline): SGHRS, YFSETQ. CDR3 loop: CASSLFGDGGTDTQYF. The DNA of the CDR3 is TGCGCCAGCAGCTTATTCGGTGATGGTGGGACAGATACGCAGTATTTT.

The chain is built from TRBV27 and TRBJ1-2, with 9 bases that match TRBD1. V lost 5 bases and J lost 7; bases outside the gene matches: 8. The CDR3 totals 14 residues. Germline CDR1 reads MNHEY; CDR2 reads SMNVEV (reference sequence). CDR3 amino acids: CASSTGQGRGGYTF. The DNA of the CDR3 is TGTGCCAGCAGTACGGGACAGGGACGAGGTGGCTACACCTTC.

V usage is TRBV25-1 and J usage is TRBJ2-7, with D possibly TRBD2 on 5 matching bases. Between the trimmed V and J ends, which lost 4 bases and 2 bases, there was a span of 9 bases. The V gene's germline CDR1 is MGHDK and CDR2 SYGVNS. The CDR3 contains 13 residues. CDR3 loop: CASSGAGAYEQYF. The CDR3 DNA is TGTGCCAGCAGTGGGGCCGGGGCCTACGAGCAGTACTTC.

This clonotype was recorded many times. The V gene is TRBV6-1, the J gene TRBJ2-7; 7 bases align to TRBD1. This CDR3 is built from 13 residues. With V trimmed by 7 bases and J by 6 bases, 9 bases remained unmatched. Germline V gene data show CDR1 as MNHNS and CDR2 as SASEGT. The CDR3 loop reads CASKSQGVAEQYF. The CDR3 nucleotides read TGTGCCAGCAAGAGTCAGGGGGTGGCCGAGCAGTACTTC.

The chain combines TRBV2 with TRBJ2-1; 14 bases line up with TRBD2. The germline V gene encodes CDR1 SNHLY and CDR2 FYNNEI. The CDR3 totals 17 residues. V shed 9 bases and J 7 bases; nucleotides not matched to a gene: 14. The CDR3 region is CARGGGTSGRTLNEQFF. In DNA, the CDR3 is TGTGCCAGGGGGGGAGGGACTAGCGGGAGAACTTTAAATGAGCAGTTCTTC. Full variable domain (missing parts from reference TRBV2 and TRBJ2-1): EPEVTQTPSHQVTQMGQEVILRCVPISNHLYFYWYRQILGQKVEFLVSFYNNEISEKSEIFDDQFSVERPDGSNFTLKIRSTKLEDSAMYFCARGGGTSGRTLNEQFFGPGTRLTVL.

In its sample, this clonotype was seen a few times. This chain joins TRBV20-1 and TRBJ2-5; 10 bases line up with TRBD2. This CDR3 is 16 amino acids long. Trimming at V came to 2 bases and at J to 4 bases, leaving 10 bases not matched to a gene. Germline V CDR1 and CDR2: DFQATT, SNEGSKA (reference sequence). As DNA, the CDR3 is TGCAGTGCTAGATTTCCGTCTAGCGGGAGTAGAGAGACCCAGTACTTC. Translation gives CSARFPSSGSRETQYF.

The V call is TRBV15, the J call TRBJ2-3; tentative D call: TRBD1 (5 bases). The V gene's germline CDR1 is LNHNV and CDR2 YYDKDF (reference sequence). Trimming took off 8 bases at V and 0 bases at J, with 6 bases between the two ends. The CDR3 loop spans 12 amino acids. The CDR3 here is CATGASTDTQYF. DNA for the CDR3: TGTGCCACCGGGGCTAGCACAGATACGCAGTATTTT.

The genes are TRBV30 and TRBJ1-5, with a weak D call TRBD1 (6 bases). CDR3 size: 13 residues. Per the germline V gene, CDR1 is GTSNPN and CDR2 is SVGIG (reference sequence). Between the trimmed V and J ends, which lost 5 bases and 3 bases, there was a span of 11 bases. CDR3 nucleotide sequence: TGTGCCTGGGGGACACAAAACAATCAGCCCCAGCATTTT. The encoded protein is CAWGTQNNQPQHF.

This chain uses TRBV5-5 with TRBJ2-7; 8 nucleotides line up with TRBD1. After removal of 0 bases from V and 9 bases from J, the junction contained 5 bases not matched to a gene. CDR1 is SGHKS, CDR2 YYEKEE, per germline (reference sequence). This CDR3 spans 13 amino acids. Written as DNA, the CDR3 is TGTGCCAGCAGCTTGGGGACAGGGATCGGGCAGTACTTC. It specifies CASSLGTGIGQYF.